The 27 T cell receptor beta chains below were found in one sample sequenced in a study of blood T cell repertoires in COVID-19. Assay: immunoSEQ multiplex PCR; the TCRdb copy retains only in-frame clones and omits some. Of roughly 200,000 clones in the sample, roughly four fifths were seen once. Sequenced input: peripheral blood. These receptors were collected from a human donor in a cohort sampled during active COVID-19.

The rearrangement links TRBV4-3 to TRBJ2-1; D remains unclear. In germline, CDR1 is LGHNA, CDR2 YSLEER. The CDR3 runs to 14 residues. Trimming shortened V by 5 bases and J by 5 bases, and 13 bases separated the two germline ends. The CDR3 region is CASSGWNSNNEQFF. Written as DNA, the CDR3 is TGCGCCAGCAGCGGGTGGAACAGCAACAATGAGCAGTTCTTC.

This rearrangement joins TRBV11-2 to TRBJ2-2; 7 bases match TRBD2. In germline, CDR1 is SGHAT, CDR2 FQNNGV. With V trimmed by 1 base and J by 5 bases, 7 bases remained unmatched. This CDR3 region has 16 residues. CDR3 region: CASSLGEGRWTGELFF. The CDR3 nucleotides are TGTGCCAGCAGCTTAGGGGAGGGGCGCTGGACCGGGGAGCTGTTTTTT. The variable domain in full, with the rest retrieved from reference TRBV11-2 and TRBJ2-2, is EAGVAQSPRYKIIEKRQSVAFWCNPISGHATLYWYQQILGQGPKLLIQFQNNGVVDDSQLPKDRFSAERLKGVDSTLKIQPAKLEDSAVYLCASSLGEGRWTGELFFGEGSRLTVL.

The V and J genes are TRBV6-5 and TRBJ2-6, with unresolved D. The CDR3 loop spans 15 amino acids. V was clipped by 0 bases and J by 2 bases, with 5 bases between them. Germline CDR1 is MNHEY and CDR2 is SVGAGI. The chain's CDR3 is CASSYSAAGANVLTF. In DNA, the CDR3 is TGTGCCAGCAGTTACTCGGCAGCTGGGGCCAACGTCCTGACTTTC.

The count of this clone is one. The chain carries TRBV7-3 and TRBJ2-3; 8 bases map to TRBD2. Germline CDR1 reads SGHTA; CDR2 reads FQGTGA. With 5 bases clipped from V and 0 bases from J, the junction kept 1 base outside the gene matches. The CDR3 loop spans 14 amino acids. The CDR3 nucleotides read TGTGCCAGCAGCGTAGCGGGGAGCACAGATACGCAGTATTTT. Protein: CASSVAGSTDTQYF.

This clone was seen more than once but under ten times. The chain uses TRBV2 and TRBJ1-6; TRBD1 matches 7 bases. The length of the CDR3 is 13 residues. V shed 1 base and J 14 bases; nucleotides not matched to a gene: 5. Germline loops: CDR1 SNHLY, CDR2 FYNNEI. The DNA for the CDR3 is TGTGCCAGCAGTGAAGGGACAGGTATGTCCCTCCACTTT. This encodes CASSEGTGMSLHF.

Only one count was recorded for this clone. The chain couples TRBV4-2 to TRBJ2-5, with 7 positions matching TRBD2. Losses at the gene ends were 1 base for V and 4 bases for J; bases not matched to a gene: 9. This CDR3 is 16 amino acids long. Germline CDR1 is LGHNA and CDR2 is YNFKEQ. CDR3 bases: TGTGCCAGCAGCCAAGGTCACCGGGGGGTCGGAGAGACCCAGTACTTC. This translates into CASSQGHRGVGETQYF.

The chain has TRBV6-6 and TRBJ1-2; 8 bases are a match to TRBD1. CDR3 length equals 14 residues. CDR1 is MNHNY and CDR2 is SVGAGI in the germline V gene (reference sequence). V shed 4 bases, J shed 0 bases, and the junction held 1 base outside the gene matches. This CDR3 reads CASSLGQANYGYTF. The CDR3 DNA reads as TGTGCCAGCAGTTTGGGACAGGCTAACTATGGCTACACCTTC.

The chain carries TRBV10-2 and TRBJ2-6, with D maybe TRBD1 (5 bases). The CDR3 spans 14 residues. V was shortened by 3 bases and J by 2 bases, with 5 bases between the two germline ends. Germline V gives CDR1 WSHSY, CDR2 SAAADI. Here the CDR3 reads CASSDRAGANVLTF. DNA of the CDR3: TGCGCCAGCAGTGACAGGGCTGGGGCCAACGTCCTGACTTTC.

This clone turned up a few times. The chain combines TRBV25-1 with TRBJ2-7; perhaps TRBD2 as D (5 bases). Looked up from germline, CDR1 is MGHDK and CDR2 is SYGVNS. V was shortened by 3 bases and J by 2 bases, with 11 bases between the two germline ends. The length of the CDR3 is 14 residues. Here the CDR3 reads CASSEEDGAYEQYF. In DNA, the CDR3 is TGTGCCAGCAGTGAGGAGGACGGAGCCTACGAGCAGTACTTC.

V usage is TRBV2 and J usage is TRBJ2-6; D unclear. V lost 2 bases and J 2 bases, leaving 10 bases between the germline ends. CDR1 is SNHLY and CDR2 is FYNNEI in the germline V gene. This CDR3 spans 16 amino acids. This chain's CDR3 is CASSEWQSAGANVLTF. In nucleotides, the CDR3 is TGTGCCAGCAGTGAATGGCAGTCCGCTGGGGCCAACGTCCTGACTTTC. The complete variable domain, with remaining parts taken from reference TRBV2 and TRBJ2-6, reads EPEVTQTPSHQVTQMGQEVILRCVPISNHLYFYWYRQILGQKVEFLVSFYNNEISEKSEIFDDQFSVERPDGSNFTLKIRSTKLEDSAMYFCASSEWQSAGANVLTFGAGSRLTVL.

In this sample, this clone turned up a few times. The chain uses TRBV6-6 and TRBJ2-1; 11 positions match TRBD2. Trimming removed 6 bases from V and 5 bases from J; junction bases left unmatched: 9. CDR1 and CDR2 from the germline V gene are MNHNY and SVGAGI (reference sequence). CDR3 length: 16 residues. The CDR3 sequence is CASSQISGRAHNEQFF. The CDR3 nucleotides are TGTGCCAGCAGCCAAATTAGCGGGAGGGCCCACAATGAGCAGTTCTTC.

This clone was found once. The V gene is TRBV7-9, the J gene TRBJ2-3, with 9 bases that match TRBD1. The germline V gene encodes CDR1 SEHNR and CDR2 FQNEAQ (reference sequence). Trimming cost V 4 bases and J 2 bases; bases outside gene matches: 4. This CDR3 spans 15 amino acids. In DNA, the CDR3 is TGTGCCAGCAGCTCAGGACAGGGGACCACAGATACGCAGTATTTT. Encoded protein: CASSSGQGTTDTQYF.

The V gene is TRBV5-4, the J gene TRBJ2-1; 7 bases fit TRBD1. V lost 3 bases to trimming and J lost 4 bases; unmatched junction nucleotides: 4. The germline gives CDR1 SGHNT, CDR2 YYREEE (reference sequence). CDR3 length: 14 amino acids. This chain's CDR3 is CASSSRDSYNEQFF. As DNA, the CDR3 is TGTGCCAGCAGCTCCCGGGACAGTTACAATGAGCAGTTCTTC.

The chain couples TRBV7-9 to TRBJ1-6, with 10 nucleotides matching TRBD1. This CDR3 spans 14 amino acids. V gave up 5 bases and J gave up 7 bases; unmatched junction bases: 2. Germline CDR1 is SEHNR and CDR2 is FQNEAQ (reference sequence). As DNA, the CDR3 is TGTGCCAGCAGCGCGGGACAGGGGAATTCACCCCTCCACTTT. Translating gives CASSAGQGNSPLHF.

CDR3 coding DNA: TGTGCCAGCCGGGTAGGGAGGGGAGAAGCCGGGGAGCTGTTTTTT. As protein: CASRVGRGEAGELFF. The chain combines TRBV7-9 with TRBJ2-2; TRBD2 matches at 7 bases. The CDR3 extends over 15 amino acids. Losses at the gene ends were 8 bases for V and 6 bases for J; bases not matched to a gene: 12. Per germline, CDR1 SEHNR and CDR2 FQNEAQ (reference sequence).

In its sample, this clone was seen once. The V and J genes are TRBV28 and TRBJ2-7, with 11 bases that match TRBD2. V lost 3 bases and J lost 0; bases outside the gene matches: 4. Germline CDR1 and CDR2: MDHEN and SYDVKM. The CDR3 extends over 16 amino acids. The CDR3 spells CASSLGLADFSYEQYF. CDR3 coding DNA: TGTGCCAGCAGTTTGGGACTAGCGGACTTCTCCTACGAGCAGTACTTC. Full variable domain (rest looked up from reference TRBV28 and TRBJ2-7): DVKVTQSSRYLVKRTGEKVFLECVQDMDHENMFWYRQDPGLGLRLIYFSYDVKMKEKGDIPEGYSVSREKKERFSLILESASTNQTSMYLCASSLGLADFSYEQYFGPGTRLTVT.

The chain couples TRBV12-3 or TRBV12-4 to TRBJ1-1; D gene uncertain. Trimming took off 6 bases at V and 5 bases at J, with 10 bases between the two ends. This CDR3 is 12 amino acids long. CDR3 nucleotides: TGTGCCAGCAGGTCTGAGTGGACTGAAGCTTTCTTT. Protein product: CASRSEWTEAFF.

V usage is TRBV7-2 and J usage is TRBJ2-7, with D tentatively TRBD2 (5 bases). Germline CDR1 reads SGHTA; CDR2 reads FQGNSA. Trimming removed 7 bases at V and 0 bases at J, with 13 bases between. This CDR3 spans 14 amino acids. This chain's CDR3 is CASNPVGSSYEQYF. The CDR3 DNA reads as TGTGCCAGCAACCCTGTAGGGAGCTCCTACGAGCAGTACTTC.

This clone has just one count. This sequence joins TRBV28 and TRBJ1-2, with TRBD1 as a possible D gene (6 bases). Germline CDR1 reads MDHEN; CDR2 reads SYDVKM. Trimming pared 7 bases from V and 0 bases from J, leaving 15 bases between. This CDR3 contains 15 residues. The CDR3 loop is CASTRFTGTNYGYTF. The CDR3 bases are TGTGCCAGCACGAGATTCACAGGGACTAACTATGGCTACACCTTC.

The rearrangement uses TRBV27 and TRBJ2-7; 8 bases align to TRBD1. With 6 bases clipped from V and 3 bases from J, the junction kept 13 bases outside the gene matches. CDR1 and CDR2 (germline): MNHEY, SMNVEV (reference sequence). This CDR3 comprises 16 residues. This chain's CDR3 is CASRFVGGQGGYEQYF. DNA for the CDR3: TGTGCCAGCAGATTTGTTGGCGGACAGGGAGGCTACGAGCAGTACTTC.

CDR3 amino acids: CASSDRQGGSYEQYF. CDR3 coding DNA: TGTGCCAGCAGTGATCGACAGGGGGGCTCCTACGAGCAGTACTTC. The chain is built from TRBV5-4 and TRBJ2-7, with 9 bases identical to TRBD1. Trimming removed 5 bases from V and 0 bases from J; junction bases left unmatched: 6. In germline, CDR1 is SGHNT, CDR2 YYREEE (reference sequence). This CDR3 spans 15 amino acids.

A note on this clone: This same CDR3 is encoded by further DNA sequences in the sample. The CDR3 loop is CASSLGTGGNYGYTF. DNA for the CDR3: TGTGCCAGCAGCTTAGGGACAGGGGGGAACTATGGCTACACCTTC. The rearrangement links TRBV7-2 to TRBJ1-2, with 10 positions matching TRBD1. Trimming at V came to 1 base and at J to 2 bases, leaving 1 base not matched to a gene. Per germline, CDR1 SGHTA and CDR2 FQGNSA. The CDR3 loop spans 15 amino acids.

J is TRBJ1-1 and V is TRBV3-1 (or the pseudogene TRBV3-2); 12 nucleotides align to TRBD1. The CDR3 sequence is 15 residues long. Germline V CDR1 and CDR2: LGHDT, YNNKEL (reference sequence). The V and J ends lost 4 bases and 6 bases, in that order; junction bases with no gene match: 6. This chain's CDR3 is CASSPGQGARAEAFF. In nucleotides, the CDR3 is TGTGCCAGCAGCCCGGGACAGGGGGCGAGAGCTGAAGCTTTCTTT.

V gene TRBV19 combines with J gene TRBJ1-5, with D possibly matching TRBD1 (5 bases). Per the germline V gene, CDR1 is LNHDA and CDR2 is SQIVND (reference sequence). The germline V and J ends were trimmed by 8 bases and 7 bases, with 21 bases remaining between them. This CDR3 has 15 residues. The CDR3 bases are TGTGCCAGTCTGAGGACGGGGGGAGAGGGACAGCCCCAGCATTTT. Its protein is CASLRTGGEGQPQHF.

This clone has only one observation. V is TRBV5-1 and J is TRBJ1-6; 7 nucleotides align to TRBD1. Germline CDR1 is SGHRS and CDR2 is YFSETQ. The CDR3 loop spans 16 amino acids. V dropped 1 base and J dropped 4; count of bases not matched to a gene: 5. In DNA, the CDR3 is TGCGCCAGCAGCTTGTACTCGACAGGGTATAATTCACCCCTCCACTTT. This encodes CASSLYSTGYNSPLHF.

The chain couples TRBV10-3 to TRBJ1-1; D unclear. This CDR3 comprises 12 residues. Germline assignment: CDR1 ENHRY and CDR2 SYGVKD. V was cut by 6 bases and J by 6 bases, with 11 bases left in between. This CDR3 reads CAIRGGSSEAFF. CDR3 nucleotides: TGTGCCATCAGGGGAGGGTCCTCTGAAGCTTTCTTT.

This clone showed up just a few times. CDR3 sequence (DNA): TGTGCCAGCAGCTTGCGGGGAGGAAATTCACCCCTCCACTTT. It encodes CASSLRGGNSPLHF. This sequence joins TRBV11-3 and TRBJ1-6; no definite D call. Germline V gives CDR1 SGHNT, CDR2 YENEEA. Trimming pared 3 bases from V and 7 bases from J, leaving 10 bases between. CDR3 length: 14 residues.